The 8 T cell receptor beta chains below all came from one sample that was sequenced in a study of Ad26.COV2.S vaccination and SARS-CoV-2 variants. TCRdb's copy holds only in-frame clones and misses some; the assay was immunoSEQ multiplex PCR. Of under 550,000 clones in the sample, 75% to 95% were seen once. The treatment denotes: 15 to 20 received Ad26.COV2.S at low or high dose, single or two shots; 5 received placebo; per-sample allocation not given. Sampling was performed 63 days after the first vaccine or placebo injection. The sample consisted of peripheral blood, taken in a trial of Ad26.COV2.S vaccine versus placebo. These receptors originate from a person between 18 and 60 years old who received the Ad26.COV2.S COVID-19 vaccine or a placebo.

V usage is TRBV4-2 and J usage is TRBJ2-1; D gene ambiguous. V dropped 0 bases and J dropped 8 bases, with 11 bases sitting between them. CDR3 length equals 14 residues. The V gene's germline CDR1 is LGHNA and CDR2 YNFKEQ. CDR3 loop: CASSQDPSSDEQFF. CDR3 bases: TGTGCCAGCAGCCAAGACCCCTCCTCGGATGAGCAGTTCTTC.

V and J are TRBV7-9 and TRBJ1-2; D unclear. The V end lost 5 bases, the J end lost 6 bases, and 10 bases lay between the germline ends. From germline, CDR1 is SEHNR and CDR2 FQNEAQ (reference sequence). This CDR3 has 12 residues. CDR3 protein: CASSEWEDGYTF. The CDR3 DNA reads as TGTGCCAGCAGCGAATGGGAGGATGGCTACACCTTC.

This sequence joins TRBV3-1 (or the pseudogene TRBV3-2) and TRBJ2-2; 7 bases map to TRBD2. Germline CDR1 is LGHDT and CDR2 is YNNKEL (reference sequence). Trimming removed 3 bases from V and 2 bases from J; junction bases left unmatched: 6. The CDR3 contains 16 residues. CDR3 in DNA: TGTGCCAGCAGCCATTCCGGGACTATCAACACCGGGGAGCTGTTTTTT. It yields the protein CASSHSGTINTGELFF.

V and J are TRBV5-6 and TRBJ1-6, with D uncertain. Deletions cut 1 base from V and 0 bases from J, with 8 bases between. This CDR3 comprises 16 residues. CDR1 is SGHDT, CDR2 YYEEEE, per germline. The CDR3 spells CASSLLANSYNSPLHF. CDR3 DNA: TGTGCCAGCAGCTTGTTAGCGAACTCCTATAATTCACCCCTCCACTTT. The full variable domain, rest sourced from reference TRBV5-6 and TRBJ1-6, is DAGVTQSPTHLIKTRGQQVTLRCSPKSGHDTVSWYQQALGQGPQFIFQYYEEEERQRGNFPDRFSGHQFPNYSSELNVNALLLGDSALYLCASSLLANSYNSPLHFGNGTRLTVT.

V and J are TRBV4-1 and TRBJ2-7; TRBD2 agrees at 7 bases. Per germline, CDR1 MGHRA and CDR2 YSYEKL. This CDR3 comprises 14 residues. Unmatched junction bases numbered 3, after V lost 0 bases and J lost 4 bases. The CDR3 DNA follows: TGCGCCAGCAGCCAAGAGACTAGCAGGTACGAGCAGTACTTC. It yields the protein CASSQETSRYEQYF.

This sequence joins TRBV5-3 and TRBJ2-3; 7 bases align to TRBD1. TRBV5-3 is flagged as an ORF with uncertain function. Trimming removed 4 bases from V and 0 bases from J; junction bases left unmatched: 11. The CDR3 runs to 17 residues. The CDR3 loop reads CARSSKVRGLSTDTQYF. In nucleotides, the CDR3 is TGTGCCAGAAGCAGTAAAGTCAGGGGGTTGAGCACAGATACGCAGTATTTT.

This chain joins TRBV19 and TRBJ1-5; possible D gene TRBD1, 6 bases. V lost 4 bases and J 3 bases, leaving 10 bases between the germline ends. The CDR3 contains 14 residues. Germline CDR1 and CDR2: LNHDA and SQIVND (reference sequence). The CDR3 is CASSTQGLNQPQHF. The CDR3 DNA is TGTGCCAGTAGTACCCAGGGGCTCAATCAGCCCCAGCATTTT.

This CDR3 is CASGTTTDYGAFF. CDR3 bases: TGTGCTAGTGGCACTACAACAGACTATGGAGCTTTCTTT. This sequence joins TRBV12-5 and TRBJ1-1; D gene ambiguous. V dropped 6 bases and J dropped 10 bases, with 18 bases sitting between them. The germline CDR1 and CDR2 sequences are LGHNT and FRNRAP. This CDR3 contains 13 residues.